This passage covers 19 T cell receptor beta chains from one sample sequenced in a study of T cells after yellow fever vaccination. TCRdb passed the 5' RACE reads through MiXCR, listing each CDR3 protein once. The sample includes roughly 180,000 distinct CDR3 sequences, approximately 6.2% of them seen just once. Source: CD4+ T cells sorted from PBMCs, taken on the day of the first yellow fever vaccination. Source of these receptors: a man aged 18 to 30 who received the YFV17D yellow fever vaccine.

This clonotype was observed at least ten times. The chain recombines TRBV14 with TRBJ1-5; unclear D gene. CDR3 length: 13 amino acids. Germline CDR1 SGHDN, CDR2 FVKESK. With 1 base removed from V and 7 bases from J, the gap between germline ends came to 8 bases. Written as DNA, the CDR3 is TGTGCCAGCAGCCAAGGATTAGGGCAGCCCCAGCATTTT. It codes for CASSQGLGQPQHF.

Many counts were recorded for this clonotype. The chain has TRBV7-2 and TRBJ2-3; D uncertain. V lost 1 base to trimming and J lost 6 bases, with 11 bases between them. CDR1 is SGHTA, CDR2 FQGNSA, per germline. CDR3 size: 14 residues. The DNA for the CDR3 is TGTGCCAGCAGCTTAGACCCAGTACCTGATACGCAGTATTTT. Its protein product is CASSLDPVPDTQYF.

The chain links TRBV14 to TRBJ2-5; TRBD1 or TRBD2 may be the D gene (6 bases each). With 6 bases removed from V and 5 bases from J, the gap between germline ends came to 16 bases. This CDR3 is built from 14 residues. The germline CDR1 and CDR2 sequences are SGHDN and FVKESK. The CDR3 DNA follows: TGTGCCAGCAGTTTGTGGGGGGCCGGTGAGACCCAGTACTTC. It specifies CASSLWGAGETQYF.

V is TRBV11-2 and J is TRBJ2-3; D gene ambiguous. V was shortened by 3 bases and J by 6 bases, with 10 bases between the two germline ends. Looked up from germline, CDR1 is SGHAT and CDR2 is FQNNGV. The CDR3 spans 13 residues. As DNA, the CDR3 is TGTGCCAGCAGCTTTGGGATGAAGGATACGCAGTATTTT. This gives the protein CASSFGMKDTQYF. The variable domain in full, with the rest retrieved from reference TRBV11-2 and TRBJ2-3, is EAGVAQSPRYKIIEKRQSVAFWCNPISGHATLYWYQQILGQGPKLLIQFQNNGVVDDSQLPKDRFSAERLKGVDSTLKIQPAKLEDSAVYLCASSFGMKDTQYFGPGTRLTVL.

Notes on this clonotype: Likely a read error: the CDR3 ends without its conserved phenylalanine or tryptophan. The gene calls are TRBV2 and TRBJ2-7; 10 positions match TRBD2. Germline CDR1 and CDR2: SNHLY and FYNNEI. The CDR3 has 14 residues. V gave up 5 bases and J gave up 0 bases; unmatched junction bases: 1. The CDR3 loop reads CASSRTSGSYEQYS. CDR3 bases: TGTGCCAGCAGTCGGACTAGCGGCTCCTACGAGCAGTACTCC.

This clonotype came up many times. The chain combines TRBV27 with TRBJ2-7; unclear D gene. This CDR3 is 14 amino acids long. CDR1 and CDR2 (germline): MNHEY, SMNVEV (reference sequence). The V gene lost 7 bases and the J gene lost 11 bases, with 24 bases spanning the gap. The CDR3 loop is CASKKYRAEVREYF. The CDR3 DNA sequence: TGTGCCAGCAAAAAATACCGGGCCGAAGTACGGGAGTACTTC.

This chain connects TRBV23-1 to TRBJ2-1; unclear D gene. TRBV23-1 is annotated as an ORF whose role is uncertain. Between the trimmed V and J ends, which lost 3 bases and 6 bases, there was a span of 6 bases. CDR3 size: 12 residues. The CDR3 DNA sequence: TGCGCCAGCAGTCATGGTACCAATGAGCAGTTCTTC. Protein product: CASSHGTNEQFF.

This clonotype was counted a few times. The V call is TRBV5-1, the J call TRBJ2-7; D ambiguous. The CDR3 contains 11 residues. Trimming removed 2 bases from V and 7 bases from J, with 7 bases in between. Germline loops: CDR1 SGHRS, CDR2 YFSETQ. The CDR3 sequence: CASSFNLEQYF. The CDR3 DNA is TGCGCCAGCAGCTTCAACCTTGAGCAGTACTTC.

This clonotype was seen at least ten times. CDR3 sequence reads: CASSLRQGATTNEKLFF. As DNA, the CDR3 is TGTGCCAGCAGCTTGAGGCAGGGGGCTACAACTAATGAAAAACTGTTTTTT. The rearrangement uses TRBV7-3 and TRBJ1-4; TRBD1 aligns across 8 bases. There are 17 residues in the CDR3. The V gene end was trimmed by 3 bases and the J gene end by 0 bases; junction bases not matched to a gene: 6. CDR1 is SGHTA and CDR2 is FQGTGA in the germline V gene.

This clonotype was seen more than once but under ten times. The chain employs TRBV19 and TRBJ2-7; D might be TRBD1 or TRBD2, each matching 5 bases. Germline V CDR1 and CDR2: LNHDA, SQIVND (reference sequence). The length of the CDR3 is 13 residues. The V end was cut by 4 bases, the J end by 4 bases, with 11 bases between. CDR3 coding DNA: TGTGCCAGTAGTACGGGGCGGCCTTACGAGCAGTACTTC. Its translation: CASSTGRPYEQYF. Full variable domain (outside the CDR3, taken from reference TRBV19 and TRBJ2-7): DGGITQSPKYLFRKEGQNVTLSCEQNLNHDAMYWYRQDPGQGLRLIYYSQIVNDFQKGDIAEGYSVSREKKESFPLTVTSAQKNPTAFYLCASSTGRPYEQYFGPGTRLTVT.

This clonotype was seen only a few times. The chain uses TRBV12-2 and TRBJ2-5; the table's D call, TRBD2, has no DNA check behind it. TRBV12-2 is reported as a pseudogene. The length of the CDR3 is 14 residues. Here the CDR3 reads CASHREAWEETQYF. As DNA, the CDR3 is TGTGCAAGTCACCGCGAGGCTTGGGAGGAGACCCAGTACTTC.

This clonotype has ten or more counts. V and J are TRBV12-3 or TRBV12-4 and TRBJ2-7; TRBD1 might be the D (5 bases). CDR3 size: 14 residues. V gave up 5 bases and J gave up 5 bases, with 16 bases separating them. The CDR3 DNA sequence: TGTGCCAGCAGTACGCAGGGTGCGATGAACGAGCAGTACTTC. It is translated as CASSTQGAMNEQYF.

Ten or more counts support this clonotype. The rearrangement uses TRBV6-1 and TRBJ2-2; D is unclear. Germline values: CDR1 MNHNS, CDR2 SASEGT. The CDR3 extends over 15 amino acids. Trimming shortened V by 4 bases and J by 5 bases, and 14 bases separated the two germline ends. The CDR3, as DNA: TGTGCCAGCAGTGTCCAGGAAGTAAGGACCGGGGAGCTGTTTTTT. Amino acid sequence: CASSVQEVRTGELFF.

In its sample, this clonotype was seen a few times. The chain joins TRBV7-2 to TRBJ2-1; maybe TRBD2 (6 bases). Germline V CDR1 and CDR2: SGHTA, FQGNSA. The CDR3 is 15 residues long. V was trimmed by 1 base and J by 5 bases, leaving 12 bases between them. In DNA form, the CDR3 reads TGTGCCAGCAGCTTAGTTGCTAGCGCCAACAATGAGCAGTTCTTC. This encodes CASSLVASANNEQFF.

This clonotype was counted between two and nine times. The chain has TRBV7-2 and TRBJ2-7; no clear D gene. CDR1 is SGHTA and CDR2 is FQGNSA in the germline V gene. V lost 1 base and J lost 5, with 6 bases in between. The CDR3 is made up of 12 amino acids. Written as DNA, the CDR3 is TGTGCCAGCAGCTTAGACCCGGACGAGCAGTACTTC. Protein sequence: CASSLDPDEQYF.

This clonotype was counted ten times or more. The gene calls are TRBV20-1 and TRBJ2-1, with 12 bases matching TRBD2. The CDR3 extends over 18 amino acids. Germline assignment: CDR1 DFQATT and CDR2 SNEGSKA (reference sequence). The J segment lost 1 base and the V segment lost 2 bases, leaving 9 bases of the junction unmatched. This CDR3 is CSARLAGGAPASYNEQFF. The CDR3 coding sequence is TGCAGTGCTAGACTAGCGGGGGGGGCCCCTGCGTCCTACAATGAGCAGTTCTTC.

This clonotype appeared many times. The chain uses TRBV5-1 and TRBJ2-1; unclear D gene. Deletions cut 2 bases from V and 2 bases from J, with 8 bases between. The CDR3 contains 14 residues. Germline CDR1 reads SGHRS; CDR2 reads YFSETQ. CDR3 amino acids: CASSFDATYNEQFF. In DNA, the CDR3 is TGCGCCAGCAGCTTCGATGCCACCTACAATGAGCAGTTCTTC.

The chain employs TRBV20-1 and TRBJ2-5; D is tentatively TRBD1 or TRBD2 (6 bases each). Trimming shortened V by 3 bases and J by 4 bases, and 12 bases separated the two germline ends. Germline V gene data show CDR1 as DFQATT and CDR2 as SNEGSKA (reference sequence). The CDR3 is made up of 13 amino acids. CDR3: CSASLGGLETQYF. CDR3 nucleotides: TGCAGTGCTAGCCTCGGGGGCCTAGAGACCCAGTACTTC.

V is TRBV29-1 and J is TRBJ1-2, with 7 bases fitting TRBD1. CDR1 and CDR2 from the germline V gene are SQVTM and ANQGSEA. Unmatched junction bases numbered 1, after V lost 6 bases and J lost 0 bases. The CDR3 sequence is 12 residues long. CDR3 coding DNA: TGCAGCGTGGGGACAGCTAACTATGGCTACACCTTC. Its protein product is CSVGTANYGYTF. Variable domain in full (rest from reference TRBV29-1 and TRBJ1-2): SAVISQKPSRDICQRGTSLTIQCQVDSQVTMMFWYRQQPGQSLTLIATANQGSEATYESGFVIDKFPISRPNLTFSTLTVSNMSPEDSSIYLCSVGTANYGYTFGSGTRLTVV.